This T cell receptor beta chain is from a study of cytomegalovirus exposure and HLA in healthy donors. Turning to this clone: The antigen remains undetermined.

General observations from the study: Analysis was performed later, and it showed HLA-associated TCR beta chains to be more clonally expanded than equally common others. TCR beta sequences numbering more than 15,000 were associated with HLA alleles at 0.05 false discovery rate in a later analysis. A few CMV-associated chains were confirmed in vitro to be specific for CMV antigens. Previously analyzed data showed that most TCR beta V segments were productive at a frequency of about 87% or about 30%.

This PCR relied on a set of 60 Vbeta primers and 13 Jbeta primers. Profiled with immunoSEQ multiplex PCR; TCRdb holds only in-frame clones, not every one. The sample lists about 94,000 clones; more than 60% were seen once. The CDR3 loop spans 13 amino acids. Looked up from germline, CDR1 is SGHNT and CDR2 is YENEEA. This chain links TRBV11-3 with TRBJ2-5, with a possible D match to TRBD2 (7 bases). The DNA matches TRBJ2-7 better at its end, which makes the J call doubtful. The origin of this receptor is a man younger than 45 in good health and CMV-seronegative. Sequenced: PBMCs. CDR3 sequence reads: CASSRGGLYEQYF. CDR3 DNA sequence: TGTGCCAGCAGCCGCGGGGGCCTCTACGAGCAGTACTTC.